This entry lists 30 T cell receptor beta chains sequenced from one sample in a study of early T cells in non-severe SARS-CoV-2 infection. TCRdb re-analysed the 5' RACE reads in MiXCR, keeping a single row per CDR3 protein. Of roughly 30,000 distinct CDR3 sequences detected, about 5.1% appear once; the ten largest clones hold roughly 2.5%. What was sequenced was whole blood. These receptors originate from an adult who was a healthcare worker with PCR-confirmed SARS-CoV-2 infection or an uninfected control (not recorded which).

The chain combines TRBV28 with TRBJ2-7; TRBD1 aligns across 8 bases. Germline loops: CDR1 MDHEN, CDR2 SYDVKM. This CDR3 comprises 14 residues. J was trimmed by 3 bases and V by 7 bases; bases with no gene match: 8. The CDR3 here is CASTPGQVIYEQYF. The CDR3 DNA is TGTGCCAGCACCCCGGGACAGGTTATCTACGAGCAGTACTTC.

Written as DNA, the CDR3 is TGTGCCAGCAGTGAAGCGCTAGGAGACAGGGCGGGACAGACCCAGTACTTC. Translating gives CASSEALGDRAGQTQYF. The chain couples TRBV2 to TRBJ2-5; D is perhaps TRBD1 (7 bases). The CDR3 loop spans 17 amino acids. CDR1 and CDR2 (germline): SNHLY, FYNNEI. The ends were cut back, 0 bases at V and 6 bases at J, with 20 bases in the middle.

In this sample, this clonotype turned up many times. The CDR3 nucleotides are TGCGCCAGCAGCTTATGGACAGGAGGTATTAACCAGAGAATCACAGATACGCAGTATTTT. Translated, it gives CASSLWTGGINQRITDTQYF. The V and J genes are TRBV5-1 and TRBJ2-3; 7 bases map to TRBD1. CDR3 size: 20 residues. CDR1 and CDR2 from the germline V gene are SGHRS and YFSETQ. The V segment lost 2 bases and the J segment 2 bases; nucleotides outside the gene matches: 20.

This clonotype was seen only a few times. The chain employs TRBV6-2 or TRBV6-3 and TRBJ1-1; D gene ambiguous. The CDR3 spans 16 residues. Trimming pared 7 bases from V and 4 bases from J, leaving 22 bases between. The germline CDR1 and CDR2 sequences are MNHEY and SVGEGT. For the CDR3, the DNA is TGTGCCAGCACCAAGTCGATGAGGGTGGTCGGCACTGAAGCTTTCTTT. Translating it yields CASTKSMRVVGTEAFF.

This clonotype showed up many times. This chain links TRBV6-6 with TRBJ2-1, with D tentatively TRBD2 (6 bases). The CDR3 runs to 15 residues. V was clipped by 2 bases and J by 0 bases, with 8 bases between them. Germline lookup yields CDR1 MNHNY and CDR2 SVGAGI (reference sequence). The CDR3 DNA sequence: TGTGCCAGCAGTTACGGAGGGGACTCCTACAATGAGCAGTTCTTC. Translation gives CASSYGGDSYNEQFF.

This clonotype showed up many times. The chain uses TRBV3-1 and TRBJ2-1, with unresolved D. There are 14 residues in the CDR3. Germline assignment: CDR1 LGHDT and CDR2 YNNKEL (reference sequence). V gave up 5 bases and J gave up 7 bases, with 15 bases separating them. The CDR3 bases are TGTGCCAGCAGCTCTTGGGCCCGGCTAAATGAGCAGTTCTTC. It specifies CASSSWARLNEQFF.

In its sample, this clonotype was seen many times. V gene TRBV2 combines with J gene TRBJ1-5; maybe TRBD1 (5 bases). This CDR3 is 14 amino acids long. V was cut by 2 bases and J by 5 bases, with 10 bases left in between. Germline assignment: CDR1 SNHLY and CDR2 FYNNEI. In DNA, the CDR3 is TGTGCCAGCAGTGAACAGGGTCGCGATCAGCCCCAGCATTTT. It yields the protein CASSEQGRDQPQHF.

At least ten counts were recorded for this clonotype. V usage is TRBV6-1 and J usage is TRBJ1-6; D unresolved. The length of the CDR3 is 13 residues. Trimming took off 7 bases at V and 7 bases at J, with 11 bases between the two ends. CDR1 is MNHNS, CDR2 SASEGT, per germline. The CDR3 nucleotides are TGTGCCAGCAAAAGGTACCAGAATTCACCCCTCCACTTT. Its translation is CASKRYQNSPLHF.

This chain links TRBV14 with TRBJ2-7, with TRBD2 identical over 10 bases. J lost 6 bases, V lost 4 bases, and 15 bases had no gene match. The CDR3 contains 17 residues. Germline V gene data show CDR1 as SGHDN and CDR2 as FVKESK. CDR3 in amino acids: CASSLTRPGLASCEQYF. CDR3 bases: TGTGCCAGCAGCCTCACCCGGCCGGGACTAGCGAGCTGCGAGCAGTACTTC. The complete variable domain, with remaining parts taken from reference TRBV14 and TRBJ2-7, reads EAGVTQFPSHSVIEKGQTVTLRCDPISGHDNLYWYRRVMGKEIKFLLHFVKESKQDESGMPNNRFLAERTGGTYSTLKVQPAELEDSGVYFCASSLTRPGLASCEQYFGPGTRLTVT.

By share of the sample, this clonotype is medium-sized. The V call is TRBV5-1, the J call TRBJ1-2, with TRBD1 identical over 7 bases. V lost 4 bases, J lost 4 bases, and 13 bases stayed unmatched. The CDR3 is 16 residues long. Germline V lookup: CDR1 SGHRS, CDR2 YFSETQ. The CDR3 region is CASSLGDVGGGYGYTF. CDR3 DNA sequence: TGCGCCAGCAGCCTTGGGGATGTAGGGGGCGGCTATGGCTACACCTTC.

This clonotype was detected many times. DNA of the CDR3: TGTGCCAGCAGCTTCTCCTATCCGTACTACGAGCAGTACTTC. It codes for CASSFSYPYYEQYF. The gene calls are TRBV11-3 and TRBJ2-7, with D hard to call. Germline CDR1 is SGHNT and CDR2 is YENEEA. The CDR3 length is 14 residues. The V end lost 3 bases, the J end lost 3 bases, and 12 bases lay between the germline ends. Complete variable domain (other parts from reference TRBV11-3 and TRBJ2-7): EAGVVQSPRYKIIEKKQPVAFWCNPISGHNTLYWYLQNLGQGPELLIRYENEEAVDDSQLPKDRFSAERLKGVDSTLKIQPAELGDSAVYLCASSFSYPYYEQYFGPGTRLTVT.

This clonotype was seen more than once but under ten times. The rearrangement uses TRBV29-1 and TRBJ1-1, with D unresolved. The CDR3 totals 13 residues. CDR1 and CDR2 from the germline V gene are SQVTM and ANQGSEA. V gave up 6 bases and J gave up 0 bases, with 11 bases separating them. CDR3 sequence reads: CSVSSHMNTEAFF. The CDR3 DNA follows: TGCAGCGTCAGCAGCCACATGAACACTGAAGCTTTCTTT.

This clonotype was observed many times. The chain's CDR3 is CASSLEAPGRVGTEAFF. CDR3 nucleotides: TGCGCCAGCAGCTTGGAAGCCCCAGGGAGAGTTGGCACTGAAGCTTTCTTT. The genes are TRBV5-1 and TRBJ1-1; D possibly corresponds to TRBD1 (5 bases). CDR1 is SGHRS, CDR2 YFSETQ, per germline. This CDR3 has 17 amino acids. Trimming pared 0 bases from V and 4 bases from J, leaving 19 bases between.

This clonotype was recorded many times. The chain's CDR3 is CASSRAENEKLFF. The CDR3 DNA reads as TGTGCCAGCTCCCGGGCGGAAAATGAAAAACTGTTTTTT. The genes are TRBV5-6 and TRBJ1-4, with D hard to call. The CDR3 contains 13 residues. Trimming removed 7 bases from V and 5 bases from J, with 12 bases in between. Germline V gene sequence: CDR1 SGHDT, CDR2 YYEEEE. Full variable domain (remainder filled in from reference TRBV5-6 and TRBJ1-4): DAGVTQSPTHLIKTRGQQVTLRCSPKSGHDTVSWYQQALGQGPQFIFQYYEEEERQRGNFPDRFSGHQFPNYSSELNVNALLLGDSALYLCASSRAENEKLFFGSGTQLSVL.

This clonotype has only a few counts. The chain recombines TRBV5-1 with TRBJ2-3, with no clear D. Trimming shortened V by 4 bases and J by 3 bases, and 18 bases separated the two germline ends. Germline loops: CDR1 SGHRS, CDR2 YFSETQ. CDR3 length equals 16 residues. CDR3 coding DNA: TGCGCCAGCAGCAGGCAGACGGGCCTCCCTACAGATACGCAGTATTTT. Protein sequence: CASSRQTGLPTDTQYF. The full variable domain, completed using reference TRBV5-1 and TRBJ2-3, is KAGVTQTPRYLIKTRGQQVTLSCSPISGHRSVSWYQQTPGQGLQFLFEYFSETQRNKGNFPGRFSGRQFSNSRSEMNVSTLELGDSALYLCASSRQTGLPTDTQYFGPGTRLTVL.

The chain joins TRBV5-1 to TRBJ2-7; D perhaps matches TRBD1 (5 bases). V was shortened by 3 bases and J by 5 bases, with 9 bases between the two germline ends. The V gene's germline CDR1 is SGHRS and CDR2 YFSETQ. This CDR3 is 12 amino acids long. CDR3 region: CASSSQGNEQYF. The CDR3 coding sequence is TGCGCCAGCAGCTCCCAGGGAAACGAGCAGTACTTC.

This clonotype appeared many times. V usage is TRBV5-1 and J usage is TRBJ1-6; D is perhaps TRBD1 (6 bases). The CDR3 contains 14 residues. Trimming took 3 bases from V and 8 from J, leaving 12 bases between them. Per the germline V gene, CDR1 is SGHRS and CDR2 is YFSETQ. The CDR3 nucleotides read TGCGCCAGCAGCTCCGGGGGCAAGGATTCACCCCTCCACTTT. Its translation: CASSSGGKDSPLHF.

The V and J genes are TRBV5-6 and TRBJ1-5; D is ambiguous. This CDR3 spans 15 amino acids. Germline assignment: CDR1 SGHDT and CDR2 YYEEEE. V gave up 2 bases and J gave up 0 bases, with 9 bases separating them. CDR3 DNA: TGTGCCAGCAGCTTTTACGGGAATAGCAATCAGCCCCAGCATTTT. This gives the protein CASSFYGNSNQPQHF.

This clonotype has a count of ten or more. Written as DNA, the CDR3 is TGTGCCAGTCGACGACTCCGGGACGGTAATGAGCAGTTCTTC. It specifies CASRRLRDGNEQFF. This chain uses TRBV11-2 with TRBJ2-1; D could derive from TRBD1 or TRBD2 (5 bases each). In germline, CDR1 is SGHAT, CDR2 FQNNGV. Trimming shortened V by 9 bases and J by 7 bases, and 19 bases separated the two germline ends. The CDR3 is 14 amino acids.

This clonotype was seen a few times. The chain is built from TRBV5-5 and TRBJ2-2; the D gene is possibly TRBD1 (6 bases). This CDR3 comprises 16 residues. The ends were cut back, 4 bases at V and 6 bases at J, with 19 bases in the middle. The germline gives CDR1 SGHKS, CDR2 YYEKEE (reference sequence). CDR3 residues: CASSRTPGHGAGELFF. For the CDR3, the DNA is TGTGCCAGCAGCCGAACCCCGGGACACGGGGCCGGGGAGCTGTTTTTT.

Sample share makes this clonotype medium-sized. The chain uses TRBV18 and TRBJ2-2; D is uncertain. The CDR3 length is 12 residues. Per germline, CDR1 KGHSH and CDR2 LQKENI. Deletions cut 8 bases from V and 5 bases from J, with 9 bases between. The DNA for the CDR3 is TGTGCCAGCAGCCCTAATACCGGGGAGCTGTTTTTT. As protein: CASSPNTGELFF. The variable domain in full, with the rest retrieved from reference TRBV18 and TRBJ2-2, is NAGVMQNPRHLVRRRGQEARLRCSPMKGHSHVYWYRQLPEEGLKFMVYLQKENIIDESGMPKERFSAEFPKEGPSILRIQQVVRGDSAAYFCASSPNTGELFFGEGSRLTVL.

This clonotype has ten or more counts. The rearrangement joins TRBV6-1 to TRBJ2-5, with a weak D call TRBD1 (6 bases). This CDR3 is built from 13 residues. In germline, CDR1 is MNHNS, CDR2 SASEGT. Trimming removed 4 bases from V and 4 bases from J, with 10 bases in between. This chain's CDR3 is CASSAGVGETQYF. The CDR3 nucleotides read TGTGCCAGCAGTGCAGGGGTTGGAGAGACCCAGTACTTC.

In the case of this clonotype: No conserved phenylalanine or tryptophan ends this CDR3, so it is likely a read error. J is TRBJ2-7 and V is TRBV12-3 or TRBV12-4, with 10 nucleotides matching TRBD2. V lost 2 bases and J lost 3; bases outside the gene matches: 7. The length of the CDR3 is 16 residues. In nucleotides, the CDR3 is TGTGCCAGCAGTTTATTTGGGGCTAGCGGGAGCTACGAGCAGTACTAC. Amino acid sequence: CASSLFGASGSYEQYY.

The gene calls are TRBV5-5 and TRBJ2-1; 13 bases are a match to TRBD2. J gave up 4 bases and V 1 base, and 2 bases lay outside the gene matches. The CDR3 consists of 16 residues. The germline CDR1 and CDR2 sequences are SGHKS and YYEKEE (reference sequence). The CDR3 bases are TGTGCCAGCAGCTTGCGACTAGCGGGGGGTTACAATGAGCAGTTCTTC. This encodes CASSLRLAGGYNEQFF.

This clonotype has at least ten counts. CDR3 sequence reads: CASSPRGDEQFF. CDR3 DNA: TGTGCCAGCAGTCCCAGGGGTGATGAGCAGTTCTTC. V gene TRBV6-6 combines with J gene TRBJ2-1, with a tentative D call TRBD1 (6 bases). Germline lookup yields CDR1 MNHNY and CDR2 SVGAGI (reference sequence). V dropped 5 bases and J dropped 8 bases, with 10 bases sitting between them. The length of the CDR3 is 12 residues.

This clonotype was counted at least ten times. This chain uses TRBV21-1 with TRBJ2-7; TRBD1, the table's D call, was not compared with the DNA. TRBV21-1 is a known pseudogene. The CDR3 runs to 20 residues. The CDR3, as DNA: TGTGCCAGCAGCAACCGAATCTTGCGGGGGGCCAAAATAAGGGATTGCGAGCAGTACTTC. It translates to CASSNRILRGAKIRDCEQYF.

The chain combines TRBV13 with TRBJ2-3, with D perhaps assigned TRBD1 or TRBD2 (5 bases each). CDR1 and CDR2 from the germline V gene are PRHDT and FYEKMQ (reference sequence). Deletions cut 4 bases from V and 1 base from J, with 15 bases between. The CDR3 is made up of 16 amino acids. This CDR3 reads CASSSSGRKGTDTQYF. CDR3 in DNA: TGTGCCAGCAGCTCCTCAGGGAGAAAGGGCACAGATACGCAGTATTTT.

This clonotype was picked up many times. The V call is TRBV30, the J call TRBJ2-3; TRBD2 aligns across 7 bases. From germline, CDR1 is GTSNPN and CDR2 SVGIG (reference sequence). The CDR3 is made up of 15 amino acids. J was trimmed by 4 bases and V by 0 bases; bases with no gene match: 7. Written as DNA, the CDR3 is TGTGCCTGGAGTGTACGCGGGAGTAGGGCAGATACGCAGTATTTT. This gives the protein CAWSVRGSRADTQYF.

This clonotype was detected ten times or more. The chain couples TRBV7-3 to TRBJ2-6, with D perhaps TRBD1 (7 bases). The germline V gene has CDR1 SGHTA and CDR2 FQGTGA. V was trimmed by 5 bases and J by 2 bases, leaving 28 bases between them. This CDR3 is 21 amino acids long. For the CDR3, the DNA is TGTGCCAGCAGCCCTGTCCGGCGGGGACAGCTAGGGGTGGCTGGGGCCAACGTCCTGACTTTC. Translated, it gives CASSPVRRGQLGVAGANVLTF.

This clonotype showed up many times. V usage is TRBV11-2 and J usage is TRBJ1-1, with D perhaps matching TRBD1 (6 bases). The V gene's germline CDR1 is SGHAT and CDR2 FQNNGV. The CDR3 runs to 15 residues. Trimming left V 5 bases short and J 4 bases short, with 17 bases between. CDR3 sequence (DNA): TGTGCCAGCAGCCAAGGACAGCCTAGTAGCACTGAAGCTTTCTTT. This sequence encodes CASSQGQPSSTEAFF.